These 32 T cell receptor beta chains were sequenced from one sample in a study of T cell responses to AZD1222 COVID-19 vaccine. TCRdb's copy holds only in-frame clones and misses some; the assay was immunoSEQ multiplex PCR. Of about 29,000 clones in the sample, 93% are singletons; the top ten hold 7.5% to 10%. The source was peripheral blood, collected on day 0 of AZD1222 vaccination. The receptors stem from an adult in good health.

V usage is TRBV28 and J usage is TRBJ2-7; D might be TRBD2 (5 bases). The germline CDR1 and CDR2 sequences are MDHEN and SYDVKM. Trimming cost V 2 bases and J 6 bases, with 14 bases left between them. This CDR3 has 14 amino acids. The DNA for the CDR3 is TGTGCCAGCAGTTTAGTGGGAGACTGGGCCGAGCAGTACTTC. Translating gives CASSLVGDWAEQYF.

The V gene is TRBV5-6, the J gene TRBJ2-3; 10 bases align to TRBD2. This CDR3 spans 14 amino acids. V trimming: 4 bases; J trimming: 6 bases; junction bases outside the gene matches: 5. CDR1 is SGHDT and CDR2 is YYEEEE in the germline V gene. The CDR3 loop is CASSPGLADDTQYF. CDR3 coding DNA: TGTGCCAGCAGCCCCGGACTAGCGGACGATACGCAGTATTTT.

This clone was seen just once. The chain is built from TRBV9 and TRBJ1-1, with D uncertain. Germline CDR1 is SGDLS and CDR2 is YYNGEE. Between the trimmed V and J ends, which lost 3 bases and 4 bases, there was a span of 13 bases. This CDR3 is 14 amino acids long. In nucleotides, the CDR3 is TGTGCCAGCAGCGCGAGACCCGGGATCACTGAAGCTTTCTTT. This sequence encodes CASSARPGITEAFF.

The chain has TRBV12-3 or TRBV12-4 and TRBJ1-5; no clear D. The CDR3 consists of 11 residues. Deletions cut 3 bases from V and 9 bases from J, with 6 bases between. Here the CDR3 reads CASSFGGPQHF. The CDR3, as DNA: TGTGCCAGCAGTTTTGGAGGGCCCCAGCATTTT.

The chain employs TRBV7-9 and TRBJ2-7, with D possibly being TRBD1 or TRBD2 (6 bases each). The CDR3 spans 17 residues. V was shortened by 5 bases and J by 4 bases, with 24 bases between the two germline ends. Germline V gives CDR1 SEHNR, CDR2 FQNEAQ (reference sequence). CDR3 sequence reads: CASSPGHRRTTSYEQYF. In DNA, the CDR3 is TGTGCCAGCAGCCCGGGACACAGGAGGACTACTTCATACGAGCAGTACTTC.

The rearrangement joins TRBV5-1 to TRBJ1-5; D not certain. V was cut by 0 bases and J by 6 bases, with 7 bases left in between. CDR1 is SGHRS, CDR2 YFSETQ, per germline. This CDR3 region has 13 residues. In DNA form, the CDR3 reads TGCGCCAGCAGCTTGGACCTAAGTCAGCCCCAGCATTTT. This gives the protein CASSLDLSQPQHF.

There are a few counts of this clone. Written as DNA, the CDR3 is TGTGCCAGTAGAACCGGGACAGGGTCGCATGGCTACACCTTC. Protein: CASRTGTGSHGYTF. The chain carries TRBV19 and TRBJ1-2; 9 bases line up with TRBD1. The CDR3 runs to 14 residues. In germline, CDR1 is LNHDA, CDR2 SQIVND (reference sequence). The V segment lost 6 bases and the J segment 6 bases; nucleotides outside the gene matches: 8.

The CDR3 loop is CASSQEPGQSYNSPLHF. The CDR3 nucleotides read TGCGCCAGCAGCCAAGAGCCGGGACAGTCCTATAATTCACCCCTCCACTTT. The chain is built from TRBV4-1 and TRBJ1-6; 7 nucleotides line up with TRBD1. The V and J ends lost 0 bases and 1 base, in that order; junction bases with no gene match: 3. Per the germline V gene, CDR1 is MGHRA and CDR2 is YSYEKL. This CDR3 region has 17 residues.

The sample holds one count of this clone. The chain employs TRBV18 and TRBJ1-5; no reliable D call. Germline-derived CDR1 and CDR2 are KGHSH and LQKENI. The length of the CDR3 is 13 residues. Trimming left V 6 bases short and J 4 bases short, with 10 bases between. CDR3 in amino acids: CASSSALNQPQHF. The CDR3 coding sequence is TGTGCCAGCTCGTCGGCCCTAAATCAGCCCCAGCATTTT.

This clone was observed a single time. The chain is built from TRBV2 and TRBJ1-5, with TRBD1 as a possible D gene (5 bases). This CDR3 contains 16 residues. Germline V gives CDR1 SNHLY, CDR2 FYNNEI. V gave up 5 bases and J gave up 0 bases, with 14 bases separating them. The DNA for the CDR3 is TGTGCCAGCAGTAGAGGACATCCCAGTAGCAATCAGCCCCAGCATTTT. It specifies CASSRGHPSSNQPQHF.

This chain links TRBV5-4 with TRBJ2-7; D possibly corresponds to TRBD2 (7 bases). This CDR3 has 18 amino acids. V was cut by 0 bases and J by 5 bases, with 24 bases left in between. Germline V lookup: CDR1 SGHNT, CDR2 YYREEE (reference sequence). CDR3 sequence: CASSLEYQRDIPPHEQYF. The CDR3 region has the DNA TGTGCCAGCAGCTTGGAATACCAGCGGGACATACCTCCCCACGAGCAGTACTTC.

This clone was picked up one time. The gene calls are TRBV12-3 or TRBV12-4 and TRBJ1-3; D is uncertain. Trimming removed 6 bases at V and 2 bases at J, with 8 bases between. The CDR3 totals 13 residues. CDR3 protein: CASSSYPGNTIYF. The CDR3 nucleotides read TGTGCCAGCAGCTCTTATCCTGGAAACACCATATATTTT.

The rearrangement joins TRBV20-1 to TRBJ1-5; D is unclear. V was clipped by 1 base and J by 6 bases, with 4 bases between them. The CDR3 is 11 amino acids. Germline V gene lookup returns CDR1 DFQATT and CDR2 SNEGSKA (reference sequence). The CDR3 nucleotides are TGCAGTGCTAGAGGGAGTCAGCCCCAGCATTTT. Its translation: CSARGSQPQHF.

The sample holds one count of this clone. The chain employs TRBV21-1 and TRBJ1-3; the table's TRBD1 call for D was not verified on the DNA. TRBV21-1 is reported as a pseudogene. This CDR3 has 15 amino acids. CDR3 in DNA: TGTGCCAGCAGCAAAGGGACAAACTCTGGAAACACCATATATTTT. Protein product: CASSKGTNSGNTIYF.

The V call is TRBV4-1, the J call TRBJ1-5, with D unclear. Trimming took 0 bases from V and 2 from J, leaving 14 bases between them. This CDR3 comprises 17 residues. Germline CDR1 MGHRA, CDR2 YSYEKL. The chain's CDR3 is CASSQEASPKGNQPQHF. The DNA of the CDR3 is TGCGCCAGCAGCCAAGAAGCCAGCCCGAAGGGCAATCAGCCCCAGCATTTT.

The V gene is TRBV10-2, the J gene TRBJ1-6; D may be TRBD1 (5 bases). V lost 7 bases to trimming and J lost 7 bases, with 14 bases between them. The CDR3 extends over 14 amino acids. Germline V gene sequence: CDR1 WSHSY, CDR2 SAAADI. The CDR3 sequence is CASKPGPSNSPLHF. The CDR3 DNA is TGCGCCAGCAAGCCGGGACCGAGCAATTCACCCCTCCACTTT.

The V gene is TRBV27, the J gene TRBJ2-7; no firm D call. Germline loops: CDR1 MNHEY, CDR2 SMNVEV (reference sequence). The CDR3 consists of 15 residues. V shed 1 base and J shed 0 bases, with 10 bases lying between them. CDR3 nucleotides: TGTGCCAGCAGTTTATACAGCCCCAGCTCCTACGAGCAGTACTTC. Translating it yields CASSLYSPSSYEQYF.

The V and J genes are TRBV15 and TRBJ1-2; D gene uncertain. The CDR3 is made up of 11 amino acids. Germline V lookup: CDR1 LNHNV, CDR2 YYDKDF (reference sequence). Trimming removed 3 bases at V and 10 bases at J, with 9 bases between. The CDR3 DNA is TGTGCCACCAGCAGGGGGTTTCTCTACACCTTC. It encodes CATSRGFLYTF.

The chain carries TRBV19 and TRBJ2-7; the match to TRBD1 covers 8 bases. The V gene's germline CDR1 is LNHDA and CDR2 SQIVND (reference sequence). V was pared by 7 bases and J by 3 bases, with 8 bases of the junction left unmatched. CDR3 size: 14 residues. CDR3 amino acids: CASTMGTGIYEQYF. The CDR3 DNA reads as TGTGCCAGTACAATGGGGACAGGAATCTACGAGCAGTACTTC.

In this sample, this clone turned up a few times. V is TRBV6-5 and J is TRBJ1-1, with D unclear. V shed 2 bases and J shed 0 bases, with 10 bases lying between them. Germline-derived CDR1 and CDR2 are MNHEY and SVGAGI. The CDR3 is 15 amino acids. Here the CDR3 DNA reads TGTGCCAGCAGTTACACGTGGGCTTTGAACACTGAAGCTTTCTTT. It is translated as CASSYTWALNTEAFF.

The CDR3 nucleotides read TGTGCCAGCAGCCGGGCAACGGGACATTTTTTTTCACCCCTCCACTTT. As protein: CASSRATGHFFSPLHF. This rearrangement joins TRBV3-1 (or the pseudogene TRBV3-2) to TRBJ1-6, with D perhaps matching TRBD1 (6 bases). Trimming cost V 4 bases and J 9 bases, with 19 bases left between them. The CDR3 runs to 16 residues. Germline V gene data show CDR1 as LGHDT and CDR2 as YNNKEL (reference sequence).

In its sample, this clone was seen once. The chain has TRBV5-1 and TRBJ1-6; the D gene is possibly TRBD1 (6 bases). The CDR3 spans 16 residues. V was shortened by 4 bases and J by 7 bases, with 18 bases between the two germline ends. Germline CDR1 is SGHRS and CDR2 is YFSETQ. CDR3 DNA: TGCGCCAGCAGCCCAGGAGGGACATCTCCCAATTCACCCCTCCACTTT. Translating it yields CASSPGGTSPNSPLHF.

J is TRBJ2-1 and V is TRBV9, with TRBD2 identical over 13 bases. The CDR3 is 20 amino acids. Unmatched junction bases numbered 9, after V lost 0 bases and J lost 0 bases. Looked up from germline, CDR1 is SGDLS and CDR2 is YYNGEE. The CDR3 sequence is CASSVAGTSGIASSYNEQFF. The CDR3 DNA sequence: TGTGCCAGCAGCGTAGCAGGGACTAGCGGGATTGCGAGCTCCTACAATGAGCAGTTCTTC.

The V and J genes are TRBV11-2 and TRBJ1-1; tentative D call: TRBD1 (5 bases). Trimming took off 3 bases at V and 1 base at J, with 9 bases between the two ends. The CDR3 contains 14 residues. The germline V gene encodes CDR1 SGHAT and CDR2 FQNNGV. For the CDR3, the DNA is TGTGCCAGCAGCTTTAGTACAGGGAACACTGAAGCTTTCTTT. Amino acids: CASSFSTGNTEAFF.

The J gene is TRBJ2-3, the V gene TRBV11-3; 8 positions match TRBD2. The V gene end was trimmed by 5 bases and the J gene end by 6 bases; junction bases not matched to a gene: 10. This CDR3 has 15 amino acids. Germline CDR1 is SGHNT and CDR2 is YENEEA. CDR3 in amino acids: CASSPRGLATDTQYF. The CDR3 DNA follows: TGTGCCAGCAGCCCCCGCGGACTAGCTACGGATACGCAGTATTTT.

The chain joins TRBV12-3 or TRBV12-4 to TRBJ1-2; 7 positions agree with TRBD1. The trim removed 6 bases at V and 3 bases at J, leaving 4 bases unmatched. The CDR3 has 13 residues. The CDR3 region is CASSPGGHYGYTF. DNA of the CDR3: TGTGCCAGCAGCCCAGGGGGGCACTATGGCTACACCTTC.

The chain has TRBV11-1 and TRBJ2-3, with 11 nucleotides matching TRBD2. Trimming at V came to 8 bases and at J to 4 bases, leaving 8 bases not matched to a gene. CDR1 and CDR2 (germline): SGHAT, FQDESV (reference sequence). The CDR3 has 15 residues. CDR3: CASGTSGGMADTQYF. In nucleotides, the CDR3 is TGTGCCAGCGGAACTAGCGGGGGTATGGCAGATACGCAGTATTTT.

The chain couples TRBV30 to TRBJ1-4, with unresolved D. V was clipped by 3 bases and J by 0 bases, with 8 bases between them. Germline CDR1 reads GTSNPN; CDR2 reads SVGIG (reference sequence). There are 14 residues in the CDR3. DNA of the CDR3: TGTGCCTGGAGCCAGACGGCAACTAATGAAAAACTGTTTTTT. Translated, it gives CAWSQTATNEKLFF. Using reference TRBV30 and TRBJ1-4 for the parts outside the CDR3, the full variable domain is SQTIHQWPATLVQPVGSPLSLECTVEGTSNPNLYWYRQAAGRGLQLLFYSVGIGQISSEVPQNLSASRPQDRQFILSSKKLLLSDSGFYLCAWSQTATNEKLFFGSGTQLSVL.

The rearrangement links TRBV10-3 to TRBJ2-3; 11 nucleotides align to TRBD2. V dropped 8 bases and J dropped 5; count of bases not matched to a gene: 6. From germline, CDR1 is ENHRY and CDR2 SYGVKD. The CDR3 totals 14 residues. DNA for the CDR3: TGTGCCATCGGTCTAGCGGGGGGCAGAGATACGCAGTATTTT. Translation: CAIGLAGGRDTQYF.

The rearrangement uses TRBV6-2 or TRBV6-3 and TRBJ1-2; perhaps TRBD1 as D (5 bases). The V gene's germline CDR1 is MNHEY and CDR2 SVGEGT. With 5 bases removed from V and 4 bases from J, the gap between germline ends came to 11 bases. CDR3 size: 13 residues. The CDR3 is CASSHRGGYGYTF. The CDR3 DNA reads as TGTGCCAGCAGTCACCGTGGGGGCTATGGCTACACCTTC.

DNA of the CDR3: TGTGCCAGCAGTCTAAGGCCTCGAGGGGAAGGAAACACCATATATTTT. Its protein is CASSLRPRGEGNTIYF. V and J are TRBV11-2 and TRBJ1-3; the D gene is possibly TRBD1 (5 bases). Trimming pared 6 bases from V and 4 bases from J, leaving 19 bases between. CDR1 and CDR2 (germline): SGHAT, FQNNGV. The CDR3 runs to 16 residues.

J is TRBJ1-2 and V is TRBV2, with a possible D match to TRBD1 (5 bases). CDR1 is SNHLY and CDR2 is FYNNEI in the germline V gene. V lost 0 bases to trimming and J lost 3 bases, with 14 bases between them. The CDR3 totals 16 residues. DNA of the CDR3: TGTGCCAGCAGTGAAGCGAGGACGGGAGGGGACTATGGCTACACCTTC. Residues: CASSEARTGGDYGYTF.